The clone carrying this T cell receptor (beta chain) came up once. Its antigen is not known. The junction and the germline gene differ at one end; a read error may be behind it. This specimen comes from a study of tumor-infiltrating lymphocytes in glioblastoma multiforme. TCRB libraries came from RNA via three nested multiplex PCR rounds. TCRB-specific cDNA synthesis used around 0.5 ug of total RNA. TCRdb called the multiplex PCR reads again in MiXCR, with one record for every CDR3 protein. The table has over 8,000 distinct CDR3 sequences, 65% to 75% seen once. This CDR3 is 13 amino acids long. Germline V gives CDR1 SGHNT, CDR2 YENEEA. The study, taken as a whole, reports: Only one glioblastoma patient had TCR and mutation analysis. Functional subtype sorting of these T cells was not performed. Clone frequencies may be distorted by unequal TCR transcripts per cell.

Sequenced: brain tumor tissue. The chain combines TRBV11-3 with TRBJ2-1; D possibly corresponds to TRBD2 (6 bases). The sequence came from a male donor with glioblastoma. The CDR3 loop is CTSSFGGHKEQFF. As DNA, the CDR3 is TGTACCAGCAGCTTCGGAGGGCACAAGGAGCAGTTCTTC.